Below, 5 T cell receptor beta chains from the same sample are listed, as sequenced in a study of human T cells and chemical hapten exposure. The time point here: patch test 3, about 24 weeks after DPC sensitization. The treatment was: therapeutic diphenylcyclopropenone sensitization with weekly scalp DPC. MiXCR, run by TCRdb on the RACE reads, gives a single entry per CDR3 protein. The sample yields about 82,000 distinct CDR3 sequences, 13% seen once. The sequences come from whole blood, collected in connection with sensitization to the hapten diphenylcyclopropenone (DPC). Receptor source: a woman aged 50 to 65 with alopecia areata. Some clones in this sample may be carry-over from other donors' samples.

This sequence joins TRBV6-5 and TRBJ1-2; 7 bases fit TRBD1. The CDR3 loop spans 13 amino acids. Per germline, CDR1 MNHEY and CDR2 SVGAGI. V shed 4 bases and J 7 bases; nucleotides not matched to a gene: 6. The CDR3 region has the DNA TGTGCCAGCAGTTTGACAGGGCGAGGTGGCTACACCTTC. It specifies CASSLTGRGGYTF.

This chain joins TRBV20-1 and TRBJ1-5, with D possibly matching TRBD1 (6 bases). Germline values: CDR1 DFQATT, CDR2 SNEGSKA (reference sequence). The CDR3 sequence is 14 residues long. V lost 6 bases to trimming and J lost 4 bases, with 16 bases between them. CDR3 residues: CSAWAGVGNQPQHF. The CDR3 region has the DNA TGCAGTGCCTGGGCAGGGGTGGGGAATCAGCCCCAGCATTTT.

The J gene is TRBJ2-7, the V gene TRBV5-1; 12 bases are shared with TRBD2. The CDR3 sequence is 14 residues long. Germline assignment: CDR1 SGHRS and CDR2 YFSETQ. Trimming took 3 bases from V and 7 from J; bases not matched to a gene: 5. The CDR3 sequence: CASSSLTSGREQYF. CDR3 in DNA: TGCGCCAGCAGCTCACTGACTAGCGGGAGAGAGCAGTACTTC.

This clonotype was seen many times. This chain uses TRBV5-1 with TRBJ2-1; 8 bases are shared with TRBD2. V lost 0 bases, J lost 5 bases, and 4 bases stayed unmatched. The CDR3 is 15 residues long. Germline V gene lookup returns CDR1 SGHRS and CDR2 YFSETQ. The CDR3 protein is CASSLVIAGNNEQFF. CDR3 DNA sequence: TGCGCCAGCAGCTTGGTAATAGCGGGGAACAATGAGCAGTTCTTC.

This clonotype was found many times. The chain recombines TRBV29-1 with TRBJ1-2; D possibly corresponds to TRBD1 (5 bases). Germline loops: CDR1 SQVTM, CDR2 ANQGSEA. Trimming stripped 7 bases from V and 5 bases from J, with 17 bases between. This CDR3 region has 13 residues. CDR3 DNA: TGCAGCGCCCAGTCGGGGGTGACGTATGGCTACACCTTC. As protein: CSAQSGVTYGYTF.